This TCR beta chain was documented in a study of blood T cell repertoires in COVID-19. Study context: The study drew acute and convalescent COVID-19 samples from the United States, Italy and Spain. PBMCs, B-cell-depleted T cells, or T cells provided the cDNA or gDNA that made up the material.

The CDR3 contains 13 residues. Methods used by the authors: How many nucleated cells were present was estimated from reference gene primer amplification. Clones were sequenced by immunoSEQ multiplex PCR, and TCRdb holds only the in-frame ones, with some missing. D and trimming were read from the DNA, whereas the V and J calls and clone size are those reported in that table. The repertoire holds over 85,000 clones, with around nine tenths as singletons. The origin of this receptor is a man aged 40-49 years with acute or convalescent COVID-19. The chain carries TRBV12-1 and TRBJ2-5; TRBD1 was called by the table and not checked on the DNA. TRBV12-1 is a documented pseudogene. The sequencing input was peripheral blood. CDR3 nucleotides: TGTGCCAGCAGCCCGTGGACAAGAGAGACCCAGTACTTC. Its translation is CASSPWTRETQYF.